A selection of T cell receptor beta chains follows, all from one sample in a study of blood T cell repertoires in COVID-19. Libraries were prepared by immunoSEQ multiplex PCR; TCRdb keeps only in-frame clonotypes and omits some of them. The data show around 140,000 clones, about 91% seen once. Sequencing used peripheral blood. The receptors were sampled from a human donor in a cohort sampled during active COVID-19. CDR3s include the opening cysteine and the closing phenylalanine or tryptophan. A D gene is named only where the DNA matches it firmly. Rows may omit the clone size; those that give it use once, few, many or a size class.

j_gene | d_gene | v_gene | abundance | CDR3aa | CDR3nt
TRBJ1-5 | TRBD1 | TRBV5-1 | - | CASSLGGQMNQPQHF | TGCGCCAGCAGCTTGGGGGGACAGATGAATCAGCCCCAGCATTTT
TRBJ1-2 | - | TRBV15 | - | CATSRDRNYGYTF | TGTGCCACCAGCAGAGACAGGAACTATGGCTACACCTTC
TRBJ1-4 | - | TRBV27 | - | CASSLLGGLPTNEKLFF | TGTGCCAGCAGTTTATTGGGGGGACTCCCCACTAATGAAAAACTGTTTTTT
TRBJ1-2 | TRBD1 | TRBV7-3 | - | CASSSGQGYGYTF | TGTGCCAGCAGCTCGGGACAGGGCTATGGCTACACCTTC
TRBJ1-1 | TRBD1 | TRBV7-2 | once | CASSLAQGATTEAFF | TGTGCCAGCAGCTTAGCGCAGGGGGCGACAACTGAAGCTTTCTTT
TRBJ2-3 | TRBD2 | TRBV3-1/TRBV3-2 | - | CASSQLTGGGDTQYF | TGTGCCAGCAGCCAGCTTACGGGGGGAGGAGATACGCAGTATTTT
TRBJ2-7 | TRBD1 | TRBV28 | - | CASSPGTGGTYEQYF | TGTGCCAGCAGTCCGGGGACAGGGGGGACCTACGAGCAGTACTTC
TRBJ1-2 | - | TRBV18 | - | CASSPWTTNYGYTF | TGTGCCAGCTCACCATGGACAACGAACTATGGCTACACCTTC
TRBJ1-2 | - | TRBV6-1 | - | CASSEARVNGYTF | TGTGCCAGCAGTGAGGCCAGGGTGAATGGCTACACCTTC
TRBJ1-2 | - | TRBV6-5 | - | CASSRGGIYGYTF | TGTGCCAGCAGTCGAGGAGGCATCTATGGCTACACCTTC
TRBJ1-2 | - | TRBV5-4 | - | CASSLDTGSYGYTF | TGTGCCAGCAGCTTGGATACGGGTAGCTATGGCTACACCTTC
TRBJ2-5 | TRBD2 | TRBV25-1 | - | CASSESGTSGEETQYF | TGTGCCAGCAGTGAGTCGGGGACTAGCGGTGAAGAGACCCAGTACTTC
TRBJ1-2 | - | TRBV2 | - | CASSEVPGTSNYGYTF | TGTGCCAGCAGTGAAGTGCCGGGAACTTCTAACTATGGCTACACCTTC
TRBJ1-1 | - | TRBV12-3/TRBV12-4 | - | CASSPLSTEAFF | TGTGCCAGCAGTCCCCTCTCTACTGAAGCTTTCTTT
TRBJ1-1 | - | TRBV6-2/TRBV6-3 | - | CASSYEAGALNTEAFF | TGTGCCAGCAGTTACGAGGCAGGGGCCTTGAACACTGAAGCTTTCTTT
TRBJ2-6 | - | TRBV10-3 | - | CATIGDSGANVLTF | TGTGCCACCATCGGGGATTCTGGGGCCAACGTCCTGACTTTC
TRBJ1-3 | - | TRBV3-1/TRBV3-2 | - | CASSLTGLSGNTIYF | TGTGCCAGCAGCCTGACAGGTCTCTCTGGAAACACCATATATTTT
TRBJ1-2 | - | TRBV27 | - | CASSLSLGYYGYTF | TGTGCCAGCAGTTTATCTCTAGGTTACTATGGCTACACCTTC
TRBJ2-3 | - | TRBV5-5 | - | CASSLRPIDRGGKDTQYF | TGTGCCAGCAGCTTGAGGCCAATTGACAGGGGAGGGAAAGATACGCAGTATTTT
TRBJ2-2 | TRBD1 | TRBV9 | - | CASSGDRLNTGELFF | TGTGCCAGCAGCGGGGACAGGTTGAACACCGGGGAGCTGTTTTTT
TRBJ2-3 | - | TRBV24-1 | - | CATSDLPLGASTDTQYF | TGTGCCACCAGTGATCTGCCATTGGGGGCTAGCACAGATACGCAGTATTTT
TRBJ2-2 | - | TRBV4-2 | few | CASSRPDRDTGELFF | TGTGCCAGCAGCCGCCCGGACAGAGACACCGGGGAGCTGTTTTTT
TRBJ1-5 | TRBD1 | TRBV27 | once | CASSLRTGGGQPQHF | TGTGCCAGCAGTTTAAGGACAGGGGGCGGTCAGCCCCAGCATTTT
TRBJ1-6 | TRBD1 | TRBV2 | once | CASSPGQGAPLHF | TGTGCCAGCAGCCCTGGACAGGGTGCACCCCTCCACTTT
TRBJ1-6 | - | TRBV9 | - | CASSRTASSYNSPLHF | TGTGCCAGCAGCAGGACAGCAAGCTCCTATAATTCACCCCTCCACTTT
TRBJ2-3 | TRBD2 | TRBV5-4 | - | CASSLAGGPPDTQYF | TGTGCCAGCAGCTTAGCGGGGGGCCCCCCAGATACGCAGTATTTT
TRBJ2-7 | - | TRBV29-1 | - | CSVVPGSVTYEQYF | TGCAGCGTGGTACCAGGGTCAGTAACCTACGAGCAGTACTTC
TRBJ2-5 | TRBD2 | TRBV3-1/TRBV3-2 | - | CASSQISGRETQYF | TGTGCCAGCAGCCAGATTAGCGGGCGGGAGACCCAGTACTTC
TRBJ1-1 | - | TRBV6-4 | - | CASSDFPGTEAFF | TGTGCCAGCAGTGACTTCCCAGGGACTGAAGCTTTCTTT
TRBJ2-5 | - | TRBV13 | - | CASSSGASQETQYF | TGTGCCAGCAGTTCAGGGGCCAGTCAAGAGACCCAGTACTTC
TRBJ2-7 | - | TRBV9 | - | CASSPRQVPYEQYF | TGTGCCAGCAGTCCCCGACAGGTGCCCTACGAGCAGTACTTC
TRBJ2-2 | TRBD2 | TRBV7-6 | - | CASSLEGLPHRLFF | TGTGCCAGCAGCTTAGAGGGACTACCGCATAGGCTGTTTTTT
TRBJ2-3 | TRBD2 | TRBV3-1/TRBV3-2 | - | CASSPIERGVYTDTQYF | TGTGCCAGCAGCCCAATCGAGCGGGGGGTTTACACAGATACGCAGTATTTT
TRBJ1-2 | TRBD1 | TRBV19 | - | CASSVVRQGESNYGYTF | TGTGCCAGTAGTGTCGTAAGACAGGGGGAATCTAACTATGGCTACACCTTC
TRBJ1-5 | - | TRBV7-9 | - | CASSQGRSNQPQHF | TGTGCCAGCAGCCAGGGGCGTAGCAATCAGCCCCAGCATTTT
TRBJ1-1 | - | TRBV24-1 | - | CATSDFSRAGNTEAFF | TGTGCCACCAGTGATTTTTCCCGGGCGGGGAACACTGAAGCTTTCTTT
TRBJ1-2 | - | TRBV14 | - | CASSQDGLGPDYGYTF | TGTGCCAGCAGCCAAGACGGTCTGGGCCCAGACTATGGCTACACCTTC